The following is a T cell receptor beta chain sequence with its context. The sample originates from a study of blood T cell repertoires in COVID-19. The wider study: The cDNA or gDNA used as material had been derived from T cells, B-cell-depleted T cells, or PBMCs.

Repertoires were generated with immunoSEQ multiplex PCR, while TCRdb's copy carries only in-frame clones and drops some. This table has just under 350,000 clones, about 89% appearing once. Looked up from germline, CDR1 is ENHRY and CDR2 is SYGVKD. The CDR3 sequence is 13 residues long. V gave up 4 bases and J gave up 6 bases; unmatched junction bases: 3. The chain couples TRBV10-3 to TRBJ2-7; the match to TRBD1 covers 10 bases. Sequencing was carried out using peripheral blood. This TCR came from a woman aged 50 to 60 with COVID-19, enrolled during active disease. Written as DNA, the CDR3 is TGTGCCATCAGTGCTGGACAGGGGGGCGAGCAGTACTTC. Protein product: CAISAGQGGEQYF.